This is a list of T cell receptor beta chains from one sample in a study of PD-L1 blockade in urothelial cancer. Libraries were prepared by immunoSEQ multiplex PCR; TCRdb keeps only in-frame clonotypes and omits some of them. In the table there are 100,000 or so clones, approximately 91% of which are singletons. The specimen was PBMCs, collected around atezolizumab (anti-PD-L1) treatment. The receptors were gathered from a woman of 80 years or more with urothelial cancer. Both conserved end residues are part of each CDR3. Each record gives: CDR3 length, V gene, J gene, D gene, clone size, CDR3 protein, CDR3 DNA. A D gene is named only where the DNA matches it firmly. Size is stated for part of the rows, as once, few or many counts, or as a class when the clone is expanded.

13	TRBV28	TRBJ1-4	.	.	CASSPVANEKLFF	TGTGCCAGCTCACCGGTGGCTAATGAAAAACTGTTTTTT
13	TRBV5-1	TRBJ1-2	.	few	CASSLDRVNGYTF	TGCGCCAGCAGCTTGGACAGGGTGAATGGCTACACCTTC
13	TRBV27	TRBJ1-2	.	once	CASTPRANYGYTF	TGTGCCAGCACCCCCCGAGCTAACTATGGCTACACCTTC
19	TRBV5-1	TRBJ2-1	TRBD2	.	CASSLAATSGPLSYNEQFF	TGCGCCAGCAGCTTGGCCGCGACTAGCGGACCCCTCTCCTACAATGAGCAGTTCTTC
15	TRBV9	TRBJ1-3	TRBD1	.	CASSVQGVSGNTIYF	TGTGCCAGCAGCGTCCAGGGGGTTTCTGGAAACACCATATATTTT
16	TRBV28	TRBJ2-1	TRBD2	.	CASSGTSGRSYNEQFF	TGTGCCAGCAGTGGGACTAGCGGGAGGTCCTACAATGAGCAGTTCTTC
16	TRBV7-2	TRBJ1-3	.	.	CASSFTRGASGNTIYF	TGTGCCAGCAGCTTCACCAGGGGCGCCTCTGGAAACACCATATATTTT
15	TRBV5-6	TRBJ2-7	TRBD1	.	CASSPPGTGGYEQYF	TGTGCCAGCAGCCCCCCCGGGACAGGGGGGTACGAGCAGTACTTC
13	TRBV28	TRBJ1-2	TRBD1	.	CASSHGQVSGYTF	TGTGCCAGCAGCCATGGACAGGTTTCTGGCTACACCTTC
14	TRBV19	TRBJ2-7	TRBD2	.	CASSGLAGSYEQYF	TGTGCCAGTAGCGGACTAGCGGGGTCCTACGAGCAGTACTTC
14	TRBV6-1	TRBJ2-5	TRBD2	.	CASSPGLAKETQYF	TGTGCCAGCAGCCCGGGACTAGCAAAAGAGACCCAGTACTTC
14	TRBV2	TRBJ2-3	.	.	CASSVAPSVDTQYF	TGTGCCAGCAGTGTAGCCCCCAGTGTGGATACGCAGTATTTT
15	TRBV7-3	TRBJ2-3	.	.	CASSLHRDNTDTQYF	TGTGCCAGCAGCTTACACCGGGACAACACAGATACGCAGTATTTT
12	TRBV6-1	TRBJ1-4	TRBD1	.	CAGDRVQGKLFF	TGTGCTGGGGACAGGGTACAGGGGAAACTGTTTTTT
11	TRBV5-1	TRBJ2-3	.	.	CASSLEREQYF	TGCGCCAGCAGCTTAGAACGGGAGCAGTATTTT
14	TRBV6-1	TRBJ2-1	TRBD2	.	CASRVGGPYNEQFF	TGTGCCAGCAGGGTGGGAGGGCCTTACAATGAGCAGTTCTTC
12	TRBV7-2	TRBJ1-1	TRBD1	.	CASSPGGTEAFF	TGTGCCAGCAGCCCAGGGGGCACTGAAGCTTTCTTT
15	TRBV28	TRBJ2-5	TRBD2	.	CASSLASGTGETQYF	TGTGCCAGCAGTTTAGCTAGCGGGACTGGGGAGACCCAGTACTTC
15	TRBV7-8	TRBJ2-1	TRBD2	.	CASRAYRLAFNEQFF	TGTGCCAGCCGTGCTTACCGACTAGCGTTCAATGAGCAGTTCTTC
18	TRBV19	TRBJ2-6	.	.	CASSIDSGTDSGANVLTF	TGTGCCAGTAGTATAGATAGTGGCACAGACTCTGGGGCCAACGTCCTGACTTTC
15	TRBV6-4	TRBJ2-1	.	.	CASSDSPSSYNEQFF	TGTGCCAGCAGTGACTCTCCTAGCTCCTACAATGAGCAGTTCTTC
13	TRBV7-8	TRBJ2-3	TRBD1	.	CASSLIKGATQYF	TGTGCCAGCAGCTTAATTAAGGGGGCTACGCAGTATTTT
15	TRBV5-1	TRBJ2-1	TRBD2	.	CASTVAGGSYNEQFF	TGCGCCAGCACAGTAGCGGGGGGCTCCTACAATGAGCAGTTCTTC
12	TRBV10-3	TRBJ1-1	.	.	CAISGTSARAFF	TGTGCCATCAGCGGGACATCGGCTAGAGCTTTCTTT
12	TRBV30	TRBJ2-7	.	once	CAWRTIMGEQYF	TGTGCCTGGAGGACTATAATGGGAGAGCAGTACTTC
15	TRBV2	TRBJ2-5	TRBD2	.	CASSERDYPQETQYF	TGTGCCAGCAGTGAAAGGGACTACCCTCAAGAGACCCAGTACTTC
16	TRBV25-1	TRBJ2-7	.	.	CASRGLFQAGGYEQYF	TGTGCCAGCAGGGGGCTCTTTCAAGCCGGCGGCTACGAGCAGTACTTC
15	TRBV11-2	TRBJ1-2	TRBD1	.	CASSRGGQGVLGYTF	TGTGCCAGCAGCCGTGGGGGGCAGGGGGTTCTCGGCTACACCTTC
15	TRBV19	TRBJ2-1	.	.	CASSPGTGQYNEQFF	TGTGCCAGTAGCCCCGGGACTGGCCAATACAATGAGCAGTTCTTC
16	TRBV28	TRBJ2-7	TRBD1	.	CASSFSQGKGSYEQYF	TGTGCCAGCAGTTTTTCACAGGGGAAAGGATCCTACGAGCAGTACTTC
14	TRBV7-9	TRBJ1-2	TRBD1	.	CASSDGQGQYRYTF	TGTGCCAGCAGCGATGGACAGGGCCAATATCGCTACACCTTC
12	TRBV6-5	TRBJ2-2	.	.	CASSYDSGELFF	TGTGCCAGCAGTTACGACTCCGGGGAGCTGTTTTTT
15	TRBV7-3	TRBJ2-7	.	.	CASSPQGGAKIEQYF	TGTGCCAGCAGCCCGCAGGGGGGCGCGAAGATTGAGCAGTACTTC
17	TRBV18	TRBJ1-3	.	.	CASSPLLASTSGNTIYF	TGTGCCAGCTCACCGCTCTTAGCTTCTACCTCTGGAAACACCATATATTTT
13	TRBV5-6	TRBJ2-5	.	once	CASSLAGKETQYF	TGTGCCAGCAGCTTGGCGGGAAAAGAGACCCAGTACTTC
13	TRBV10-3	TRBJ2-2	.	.	CAISEQVAGELFF	TGTGCCATCAGTGAGCAGGTCGCCGGGGAGCTGTTTTTT
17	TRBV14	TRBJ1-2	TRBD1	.	CASSQATGGLSNYGYTF	TGTGCCAGCAGCCAAGCTACAGGGGGACTTTCTAACTATGGCTACACCTTC
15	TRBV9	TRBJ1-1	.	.	CASSRNQVMNTEAFF	TGTGCCAGCAGCCGAAACCAGGTTATGAACACTGAAGCTTTCTTT
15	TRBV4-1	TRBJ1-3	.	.	CASSQETTERNTIYF	TGCGCCAGCAGCCAAGAGACGACAGAAAGAAACACCATATATTTT
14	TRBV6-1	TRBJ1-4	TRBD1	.	CASNAGTGGKKLFF	TGTGCCAGCAACGCCGGGACAGGGGGCAAAAAACTGTTTTTT
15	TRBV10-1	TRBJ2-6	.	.	CASSESNSGANVLTF	TGCGCCAGCAGTGAGAGCAACTCTGGGGCCAACGTCCTGACTTTC
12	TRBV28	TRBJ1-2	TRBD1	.	CASSLSGGGYTF	TGTGCCAGCAGTTTATCAGGGGGTGGCTACACCTTC
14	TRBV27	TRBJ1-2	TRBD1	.	CASSPQGTRYGYTF	TGTGCCAGCAGTCCACAGGGGACCCGCTATGGCTACACCTTC
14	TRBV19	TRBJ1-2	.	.	CASRAAVTNYGYTF	TGTGCCAGTAGGGCGGCCGTAACTAACTATGGCTACACCTTC
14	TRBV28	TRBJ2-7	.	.	CASRLGQTNYEQYF	TGTGCCAGCAGACTTGGACAGACGAACTACGAGCAGTACTTC
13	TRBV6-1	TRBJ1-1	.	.	CATSLTGNTEAFF	TGTGCCACTTCTTTGACGGGGAACACTGAAGCTTTCTTT
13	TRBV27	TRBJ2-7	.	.	CASSILGGYEQYF	TGTGCCAGCAGTATCCTAGGAGGGTACGAGCAGTACTTC
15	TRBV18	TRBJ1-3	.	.	CASSPDRSSGNTIYF	TGTGCCAGCTCACCCGACAGGAGCTCTGGAAACACCATATATTTT
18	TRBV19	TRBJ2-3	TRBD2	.	CASTRTSGRGRDADTQYF	TGTGCCAGTACCAGGACTAGCGGGAGGGGTAGGGACGCAGATACGCAGTATTTT
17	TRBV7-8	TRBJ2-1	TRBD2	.	CASSPPTYSGRYNEQFF	TGTGCCAGCAGCCCCCCCACCTATAGCGGGAGGTACAATGAGCAGTTCTTC
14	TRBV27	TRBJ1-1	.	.	CASSLRSMNTEAFF	TGTGCCAGCAGTTTGAGAAGCATGAACACTGAAGCTTTCTTT
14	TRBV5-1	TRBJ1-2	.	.	CASSLGQGNYGYTF	TGCGCCAGCAGCTTGGGGCAGGGGAACTATGGCTACACCTTC
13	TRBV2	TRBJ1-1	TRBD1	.	CAGGTGGGTEAFF	TGTGCCGGGGGGACAGGGGGAGGGACTGAAGCTTTCTTT
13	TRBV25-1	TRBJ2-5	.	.	CASSWAGQETQYF	TGTGCCAGCAGTTGGGCAGGGCAAGAGACCCAGTACTTC
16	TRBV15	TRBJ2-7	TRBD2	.	CATSTQASGRSYEQYF	TGTGCCACCAGCACTCAAGCCAGCGGGAGAAGCTACGAGCAGTACTTC
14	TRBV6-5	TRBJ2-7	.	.	CASRPDRRGLVSRF	TGTGCCAGCAGACCCGACAGGCGAGGACTAGTGTCTCGGTTC
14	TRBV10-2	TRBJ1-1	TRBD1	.	CASRPQGADTEAFF	TGCGCCAGCAGGCCACAGGGGGCGGACACTGAAGCTTTCTTT
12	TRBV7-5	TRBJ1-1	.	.	CVRSFTGSEAFF	TGTGTCAGAAGCTTCACAGGGTCTGAAGCTTTCTTT
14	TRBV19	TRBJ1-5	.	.	CASSIDGGWQPQHF	TGTGCCAGTAGTATTGACGGGGGTTGGCAGCCCCAGCATTTT
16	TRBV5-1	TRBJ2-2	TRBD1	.	CASTTTGTANTGELFF	TGCGCCAGCACCACAACGGGGACAGCAAACACCGGGGAGCTGTTTTTT